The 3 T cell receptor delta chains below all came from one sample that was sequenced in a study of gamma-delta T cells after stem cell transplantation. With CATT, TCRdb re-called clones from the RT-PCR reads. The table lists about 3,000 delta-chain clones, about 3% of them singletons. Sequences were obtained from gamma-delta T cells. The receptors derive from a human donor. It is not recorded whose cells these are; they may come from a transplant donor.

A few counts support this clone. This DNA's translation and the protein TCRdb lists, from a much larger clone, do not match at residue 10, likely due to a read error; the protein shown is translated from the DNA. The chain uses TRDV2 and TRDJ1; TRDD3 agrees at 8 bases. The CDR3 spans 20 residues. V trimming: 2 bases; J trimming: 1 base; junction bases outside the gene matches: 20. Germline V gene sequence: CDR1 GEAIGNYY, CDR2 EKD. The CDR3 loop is CACDKVAGGHAVGTTDKLIF. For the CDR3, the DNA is TGTGCCTGTGACAAGGTTGCTGGGGGACACGCGGTGGGTACCACCGATAAACTCATCTTT.

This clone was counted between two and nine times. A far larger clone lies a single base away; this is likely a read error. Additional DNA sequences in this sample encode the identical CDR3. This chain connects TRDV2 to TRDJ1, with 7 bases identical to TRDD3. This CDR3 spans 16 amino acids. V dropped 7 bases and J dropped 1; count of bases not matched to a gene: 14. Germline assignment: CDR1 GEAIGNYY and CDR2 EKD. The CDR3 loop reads CACDVVGGLITDKLIF. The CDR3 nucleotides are TGTGCCTGCGACGTCGTTGGGGGACTGATCACCGATAAACTCATCTTT.

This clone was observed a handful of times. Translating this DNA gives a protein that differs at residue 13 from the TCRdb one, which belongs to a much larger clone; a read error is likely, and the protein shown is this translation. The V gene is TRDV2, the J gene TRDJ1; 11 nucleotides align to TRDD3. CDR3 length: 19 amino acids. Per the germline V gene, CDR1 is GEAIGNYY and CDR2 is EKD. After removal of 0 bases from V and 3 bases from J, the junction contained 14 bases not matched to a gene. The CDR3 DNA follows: TGTGCCTGTGACACCGTTTCTTACTTACTGGGGGATAGCTCCGATAAACTCATCTTT. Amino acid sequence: CACDTVSYLLGDSSDKLIF.